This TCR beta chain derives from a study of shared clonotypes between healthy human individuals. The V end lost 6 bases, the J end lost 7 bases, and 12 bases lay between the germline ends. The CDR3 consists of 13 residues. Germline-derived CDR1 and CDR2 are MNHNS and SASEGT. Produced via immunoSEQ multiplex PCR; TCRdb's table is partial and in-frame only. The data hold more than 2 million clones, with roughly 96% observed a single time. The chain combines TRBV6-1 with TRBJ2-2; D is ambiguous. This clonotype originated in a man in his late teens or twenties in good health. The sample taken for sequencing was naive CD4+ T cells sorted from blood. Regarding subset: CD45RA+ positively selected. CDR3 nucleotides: TGTGCCAGCAGGCCGGGTGTTGTCGGGGAGCTGTTTTTT. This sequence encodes CASRPGVVGELFF.